The 25 T cell receptor beta chains listed next were all sequenced from one sample in a study of blood T cells in healthy people across ages. Primed by a sample-barcoded 5' primer and a J-beta primer mix, a second PCR proceeded for about 6 to 11 cycles. Using its own MiXCR run on the 5' RACE reads, TCRdb lists one record per CDR3 protein. There are 1.5 million to 2 million distinct CDR3 sequences in the sample; about 50% occur only once, and 2% to 2.5% lies in the top ten. Material for sequencing was blood. These receptors were obtained from a woman in her 40s in good health.

The chain uses TRBV11-3 and TRBJ2-5; TRBD1 matches 7 bases. CDR3 length: 14 amino acids. From germline, CDR1 is SGHNT and CDR2 YENEEA. Trimming removed 1 base from V and 11 bases from J; junction bases left unmatched: 10. The CDR3 sequence: CASSLGTGFGEQYF. In nucleotides, the CDR3 is TGTGCCAGCAGCTTAGGGACAGGATTTGGTGAGCAGTACTTC.

The chain employs TRBV7-8 and TRBJ1-6, with TRBD1 identical over 8 bases. The germline CDR1 and CDR2 sequences are SGHVS and FQNEAQ. J was trimmed by 4 bases and V by 4 bases; bases with no gene match: 3. CDR3 size: 15 residues. CDR3 bases: TGTGCCAGCAGCTCCACAGGGGGTTATAATTCACCCCTCCACTTT. Protein sequence: CASSSTGGYNSPLHF.

This clonotype was detected only a few times. The chain has TRBV28 and TRBJ2-7; D is ambiguous. With 2 bases removed from V and 0 bases from J, the gap between germline ends came to 14 bases. The germline V gene has CDR1 MDHEN and CDR2 SYDVKM. The CDR3 is 16 residues long. The CDR3 protein is CASSLRSPPSSYEQYF. For the CDR3, the DNA is TGTGCCAGCAGTTTAAGGTCTCCCCCTTCCTCCTACGAGCAGTACTTC. Full variable domain (remainder filled in from reference TRBV28 and TRBJ2-7): DVKVTQSSRYLVKRTGEKVFLECVQDMDHENMFWYRQDPGLGLRLIYFSYDVKMKEKGDIPEGYSVSREKKERFSLILESASTNQTSMYLCASSLRSPPSSYEQYFGPGTRLTVT.

This clonotype was seen a few times. The J gene is TRBJ1-2, the V gene TRBV14; 7 bases match TRBD1. CDR1 and CDR2 from the germline V gene are SGHDN and FVKESK. J lost 7 bases, V lost 0 bases, and 5 bases had no gene match. CDR3 length: 14 amino acids. DNA of the CDR3: TGTGCCAGCAGCCAAGATCTGCAGGGGGGTGGCTACACCTTC. Translating gives CASSQDLQGGGYTF.

V gene TRBV10-2 combines with J gene TRBJ2-1; the D gene could be TRBD1 or TRBD2 (7 bases each). Per the germline V gene, CDR1 is WSHSY and CDR2 is SAAADI. The ends were cut back, 10 bases at V and 7 bases at J, with 20 bases in the middle. The CDR3 is 14 amino acids. In DNA, the CDR3 is TGCGCCACCGGGCAGGGGGGGCCCATAAATGAGCAGTTCTTC. Translated: CATGQGGPINEQFF.

Here the CDR3 DNA reads TGCGCCAGCAGCGGGGGTACTAGCGGGGTTCATGAGCAGTTCTTC. Translating it yields CASSGGTSGVHEQFF. The chain is built from TRBV5-1 and TRBJ2-1; TRBD2 matches at 10 bases. V shed 4 bases, J shed 8 bases, and the junction held 9 bases outside the gene matches. CDR1 is SGHRS, CDR2 YFSETQ, per germline. CDR3 length equals 15 residues.

The chain couples TRBV6-1 to TRBJ2-1; unclear D gene. This CDR3 contains 12 residues. Germline-derived CDR1 and CDR2 are MNHNS and SASEGT. The ends were cut back, 8 bases at V and 5 bases at J, with 10 bases in the middle. The CDR3 DNA is TGTGCCAGCGCACAGACTGACAATGAGCAGTTCTTC. Encoded protein: CASAQTDNEQFF.

The chain employs TRBV5-5 and TRBJ2-1; TRBD2 is a possible D gene (6 bases). Germline-derived CDR1 and CDR2 are SGHKS and YYEKEE (reference sequence). Trimming cost V 1 base and J 4 bases, with 12 bases left between them. The CDR3 is 15 amino acids. In DNA, the CDR3 is TGTGCCAGCAGCTTGTTTGGCGGGGAGTACAATGAGCAGTTCTTC. Translation: CASSLFGGEYNEQFF.

This clonotype has ten or more counts. The chain is built from TRBV7-2 and TRBJ2-7; TRBD1 aligns across 7 bases. This CDR3 comprises 14 residues. CDR1 and CDR2 (germline): SGHTA, FQGNSA. V lost 1 base, J lost 2 bases, and 2 bases stayed unmatched. In DNA, the CDR3 is TGTGCCAGCAGCTTAGGGGGGACAGCCTACGAGCAGTACTTC. Translation: CASSLGGTAYEQYF.

This clonotype was picked up a small number of times. This rearrangement joins TRBV7-9 to TRBJ2-6, with D possibly being TRBD2 (5 bases). This CDR3 is built from 18 residues. V dropped 0 bases and J dropped 2 bases, with 14 bases sitting between them. The germline V gene encodes CDR1 SEHNR and CDR2 FQNEAQ (reference sequence). This chain's CDR3 is CASSLAGKSGTGANVLTF. CDR3 nucleotide sequence: TGTGCCAGCAGCTTAGCCGGAAAATCCGGGACTGGGGCCAACGTCCTGACTTTC.

This clonotype was counted a few times. The J gene is TRBJ2-7, the V gene TRBV29-1; D call uncertain. CDR1 and CDR2 from the germline V gene are SQVTM and ANQGSEA. The CDR3 has 12 amino acids. The V and J ends lost 3 bases and 2 bases respectively, with 8 bases between them. CDR3 sequence: CSVEVNPYEQYF. In nucleotides, the CDR3 is TGCAGCGTTGAGGTCAACCCCTACGAGCAGTACTTC.

This clonotype was seen a single time. One end of the junction does not line up with germline, which may come from a read error. The chain carries TRBV24-1 and TRBJ2-1; 11 bases align to TRBD2. This CDR3 has 16 amino acids. Germline V gene data show CDR1 as KGHDR and CDR2 as SFDVKD. This CDR3 is CAASDFSGGAGNEQFF. The CDR3 coding sequence is TGTGCCGCCAGTGATTTTAGCGGGGGGGCCGGCAATGAGCAGTTCTTC.

This clonotype came up many times. J is TRBJ2-5 and V is TRBV3-1; D is uncertain. Germline-derived CDR1 and CDR2 are LGHDT and YNNKEL (reference sequence). The germline V and J ends were trimmed by 0 bases and 7 bases, with 9 bases remaining between them. This CDR3 has 13 amino acids. The CDR3 nucleotides are TGTGCCAGCAGCCAAGATCCACGGACGACCCAGTACTTC. This sequence encodes CASSQDPRTTQYF.

The chain recombines TRBV7-3 with TRBJ2-1; TRBD1 agrees at 8 bases. V shed 5 bases and J 6 bases; nucleotides not matched to a gene: 9. CDR3 size: 15 residues. The germline CDR1 and CDR2 sequences are SGHTA and FQGTGA. CDR3 protein: CASSPRTGISNEQFF. CDR3 DNA sequence: TGTGCCAGCAGCCCAAGGACAGGGATATCCAATGAGCAGTTCTTC.

The chain has TRBV29-1 and TRBJ2-7, with 10 bases aligning to TRBD1. V lost 6 bases, J lost 2 bases, and 10 bases stayed unmatched. There are 15 residues in the CDR3. Germline CDR1 and CDR2: SQVTM and ANQGSEA. The CDR3 coding sequence is TGCAGCGTAGTCCGGGACAGGGGACCCACCTACGAGCAGTACTTC. Its protein product is CSVVRDRGPTYEQYF.

The gene calls are TRBV6-4 and TRBJ2-7; D is possibly TRBD2 (6 bases). Germline lookup yields CDR1 MRHNA and CDR2 SNTAGT. Deletions cut 5 bases from V and 2 bases from J, with 13 bases between. The CDR3 runs 14 residues. CDR3 loop: CASSPGLGPYEQYF. Written as DNA, the CDR3 is TGTGCCAGCAGTCCGGGACTTGGACCCTACGAGCAGTACTTC.

This chain joins TRBV5-1 and TRBJ1-1; 8 positions agree with TRBD1. The CDR3 is 16 residues long. Germline assignment: CDR1 SGHRS and CDR2 YFSETQ. With 6 bases clipped from V and 1 base from J, the junction kept 11 bases outside the gene matches. CDR3 in amino acids: CASNFRTGTANTEAFF. For the CDR3, the DNA is TGCGCCAGCAACTTCCGGACAGGGACGGCGAACACTGAAGCTTTCTTT.

This clonotype was counted a few times. The V and J genes are TRBV6-6 and TRBJ2-5, with D possibly called TRBD1 or TRBD2 (5 bases each). The CDR3 spans 15 residues. In germline, CDR1 is MNHNY, CDR2 SVGAGI (reference sequence). Trimming cost V 7 bases and J 11 bases, with 26 bases left between them. The chain's CDR3 is CASKRDQVANNEQYF. The CDR3 DNA follows: TGTGCCAGCAAAAGGGACCAGGTGGCAAACAATGAGCAGTACTTC.

The V call is TRBV9, the J call TRBJ1-1; maybe TRBD1 (5 bases). V lost 2 bases and J lost 1, with 12 bases in between. The CDR3 is 15 residues long. Germline loops: CDR1 SGDLS, CDR2 YYNGEE. CDR3 sequence: CASSVSTGGNTEAFF. The CDR3 nucleotides are TGTGCCAGCAGCGTCTCGACGGGGGGGAACACTGAAGCTTTCTTT.

The genes are TRBV24-1 and TRBJ2-7; 7 bases map to TRBD1. CDR1 and CDR2 (germline): KGHDR, SFDVKD. J gave up 7 bases and V 3 bases, and 5 bases lay outside the gene matches. The CDR3 runs 13 residues. The CDR3 sequence is CATSDRQGWEQYF. CDR3 nucleotides: TGTGCCACCAGTGATCGACAGGGTTGGGAGCAGTACTTC.

This rearrangement joins TRBV27 to TRBJ2-1, with 8 bases identical to TRBD2. This CDR3 has 12 residues. After removal of 5 bases from V and 12 bases from J, the junction contained 6 bases not matched to a gene. Germline values: CDR1 MNHEY, CDR2 SMNVEV (reference sequence). CDR3 in amino acids: CASSPRREGQFF. DNA for the CDR3: TGTGCCAGCAGTCCCAGACGGGAGGGGCAGTTCTTC.

The sample holds a few counts of this clonotype. CDR3 bases: TGTGCCAGCAGCCAAGATCAATCTGGGCGAGGCTACACCTTC. It codes for CASSQDQSGRGYTF. This rearrangement joins TRBV4-2 to TRBJ1-2; no reliable D call. The V and J ends lost 0 bases and 8 bases respectively, with 13 bases between them. This CDR3 is built from 14 residues. Germline CDR1 and CDR2: LGHNA and YNFKEQ.

About this clonotype: A read error is possible here, since a much larger clone lies one base away. The gene calls are TRBV24-1 and TRBJ2-2; D ambiguous. The germline V gene has CDR1 KGHDR and CDR2 SFDVKD. CDR3 length: 14 residues. CDR3 sequence: CVTSDQIESGELFF. CDR3 nucleotide sequence: TGTGTCACCAGTGATCAGATCGAGAGCGGGGAGCTGTTTTTT.

The V gene is TRBV4-2, the J gene TRBJ2-2, with a possible D match to TRBD1 (5 bases). Germline assignment: CDR1 LGHNA and CDR2 YNFKEQ. V shed 3 bases and J shed 1 base, with 18 bases lying between them. The CDR3 extends over 18 amino acids. CDR3 protein: CASSHSDYPRENTGELFF. CDR3 DNA: TGTGCCAGCAGCCACTCCGATTACCCCAGGGAGAACACCGGGGAGCTGTTTTTT.

This clonotype was seen only a few times. The chain combines TRBV7-9 with TRBJ2-1; D is undetermined. V was cut by 1 base and J by 0 bases, with 16 bases left in between. This CDR3 comprises 18 residues. The germline V gene has CDR1 SEHNR and CDR2 FQNEAQ (reference sequence). In DNA form, the CDR3 reads TGTGCCAGCAGCTTAGTAGGCGACGGCTCAAGCTCCTACAATGAGCAGTTCTTC. As protein: CASSLVGDGSSSYNEQFF. Full variable domain (rest looked up from reference TRBV7-9 and TRBJ2-1): DTGVSQNPRHKITKRGQNVTFRCDPISEHNRLYWYRQTLGQGPEFLTYFQNEAQLEKSRLLSDRFSAERPKGSFSTLEIQRTEQGDSAMYLCASSLVGDGSSSYNEQFFGPGTRLTVL.